These T cell receptor beta chains were read from a single sample in a study of T-cell reconstitution after alpha-beta-depleted transplantation in children. In TCRdb, the PCR reads were re-called with MiXCR into one record per CDR3 protein. The profile covers some 600,000 distinct CDR3 sequences, with around 16% appearing a single time and under 1.2% taken by the ten largest. Source: PBMCs from the stem cell graft donor, taken from the stem cell graft. The receptors originated from a human donor who donated a stem cell graft to a child with acute myeloid leukemia. CDR3s include the opening cysteine and the closing phenylalanine or tryptophan. D genes are given only for firm matches.

d_gene	j_gene	v_gene	CDR3aa
NA	TRBJ2-5	TRBV28	CASSLRREMETQYF
TRBD1	TRBJ1-1	TRBV12-3/TRBV12-4	CASSSTGTGDTEAFF
NA	TRBJ1-6	TRBV11-2	CASSLGRESSPLHF
NA	TRBJ1-4	TRBV6-1	CASTSGRPPNEKLFF
NA	TRBJ2-7	TRBV4-1	CASSQEDSGRPYEQYF
NA	TRBJ1-3	TRBV29-1	CSAGGDHSGNTIYF
NA	TRBJ2-7	TRBV6-1	CASSRAIVATYEQYF
NA	TRBJ1-2	TRBV12-3/TRBV12-4	CAIQDVHPYGYTF
NA	TRBJ2-1	TRBV12-3/TRBV12-4	CASSFPPGFEQFF
NA	TRBJ1-6	TRBV7-2	CASSLRSLNSPLHF
TRBD2	TRBJ2-1	TRBV6-4	CASTGGGARGEQFF
NA	TRBJ1-5	TRBV6-1	CASSESHYNQPQHF
NA	TRBJ2-3	TRBV29-1	CSERRGWTDTQYF
TRBD2	TRBJ2-1	TRBV6-4	CASSEGLAGGHEQFF
NA	TRBJ1-2	TRBV4-3	CASSQVRDTANYGYTF
NA	TRBJ2-7	TRBV9	CASSVGTEGGYEQYF
NA	TRBJ2-3	TRBV5-5	CASSLMGLAITDTQYF
TRBD1	TRBJ2-2	TRBV20-1	CSARPGQALTGELFF
TRBD1	TRBJ1-1	TRBV29-1	CSVSRDRGGSWNTEAFF
NA	TRBJ1-3	TRBV12-3/TRBV12-4	CASRDRGNTIYF
TRBD1	TRBJ2-3	TRBV10-3	CAVKTPSGGVGTDTQYF
NA	TRBJ2-3	TRBV20-1	CSARGLFATTDTQYF
NA	TRBJ1-2	TRBV20-1	CSAPESYGYTF
NA	TRBJ2-3	TRBV4-1	CASSQDNGNPKPDTQYF
TRBD2	TRBJ2-3	TRBV11-2	CASSSEERGPITDTQYF
NA	TRBJ1-2	TRBV4-3	CASSQDIGTPLGGYTF
TRBD1	TRBJ2-1	TRBV11-1	CASSSPTGAFPTSYNEQFF
NA	TRBJ1-2	TRBV5-6	CASSLTDNPLDGYTF